The present T cell receptor (beta chain) was sequenced within a study of naive and memory T cell subsets. Study-level results: Naive repertoires, especially CD8, held a few larger clonotypes, possibly memory cells re-expressing CD45RA.

CD4 T cells were positively selected, then CD8 T cells from the CD4-negative fraction. For this clonotype: Its antigen remains unidentified.

Two oligonucleotides, mixed equimolar, formed the beta constant-region primer covering TRBC1 and TRBC2. The ligated cDNA underwent four PCR rounds using SP2 and nested alpha and beta constant-region primers. One entry per CDR3 protein results from TCRdb running MiXCR on the UMI-ligation and nested PCR reads. The sample has over 110,000 distinct CDR3 sequences; approximately 20% are singletons. V shed 6 bases, J shed 0 bases, and the junction held 10 bases outside the gene matches. This CDR3 comprises 16 residues. The germline V gene encodes CDR1 LNHDA and CDR2 SQIVND (reference sequence). The receptor's source is a human donor in good health. The chain is built from TRBV19 and TRBJ1-1, with 7 bases fitting TRBD1. The sample taken for sequencing was naive CD8+ T cells from blood. This CDR3 reads CASSPEGQPLNTEAFF. Here the CDR3 DNA reads TGTGCCAGTAGCCCAGAGGGACAGCCCTTGAACACTGAAGCTTTCTTT.